This T cell receptor beta chain appears in the sequencing data of a study of OX40 agonist ivuxolimab in advanced cancers. Study-level information: Ivuxolimab doses were 0.01, 0.1, 0.3, 1.5, 3 or 10 mg/kg every 2 weeks.

General study results and limits: The study observed clonal expansion of CD4+ and CD8+ blood T cells by week 6 at 0.1 to 3.0 mg/kg.

This CDR3 contains 15 residues. In germline, CDR1 is MDHEN, CDR2 SYDVKM. The V end was cut by 3 bases, the J end by 4 bases, with 13 bases between. Anyone with autoimmune disease history or systemic immunosuppression was excluded. Samples of blood were obtained at baseline, on cycle 4 day 1, and on cycle 7 day 1. Assay used: immunoSEQ multiplex PCR; TCRdb lists only in-frame clones, some missing. This table holds tens of thousands of clones, roughly nine tenths found once. With regard to this clone: No antigen is known for it.

The sequence was collected from an adult with an advanced solid tumor such as melanoma, head and neck, liver or kidney cancer. Material: CD4+ or CD8+ T cells sorted from blood, obtained in a trial of the OX40 agonist ivuxolimab. The V gene is TRBV28, the J gene TRBJ2-1; D might be TRBD1 (5 bases). The CDR3 bases are TGTGCCAGCAGTTTGGTAAGGGGTTTTTACAATGAGCAGTTCTTC. It specifies CASSLVRGFYNEQFF.